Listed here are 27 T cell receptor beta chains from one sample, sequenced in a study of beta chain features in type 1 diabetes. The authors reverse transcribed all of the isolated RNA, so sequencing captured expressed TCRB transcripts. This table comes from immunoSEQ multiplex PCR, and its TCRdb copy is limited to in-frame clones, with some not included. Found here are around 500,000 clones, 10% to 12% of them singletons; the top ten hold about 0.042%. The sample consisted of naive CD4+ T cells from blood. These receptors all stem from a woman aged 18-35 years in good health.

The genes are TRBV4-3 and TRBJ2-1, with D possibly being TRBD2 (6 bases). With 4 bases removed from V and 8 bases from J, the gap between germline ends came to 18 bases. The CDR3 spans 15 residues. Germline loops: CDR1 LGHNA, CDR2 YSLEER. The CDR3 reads CASSPGAGRFDEQFF. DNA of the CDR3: TGCGCCAGCAGCCCAGGAGCAGGGAGGTTTGATGAGCAGTTCTTC.

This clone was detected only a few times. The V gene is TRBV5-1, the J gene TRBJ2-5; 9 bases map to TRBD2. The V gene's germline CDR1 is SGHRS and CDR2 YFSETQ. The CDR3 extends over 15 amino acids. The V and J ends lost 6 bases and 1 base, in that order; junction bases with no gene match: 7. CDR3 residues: CASKVREGPQETQYF. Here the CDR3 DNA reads TGCGCCAGCAAGGTGCGGGAGGGCCCCCAAGAGACCCAGTACTTC. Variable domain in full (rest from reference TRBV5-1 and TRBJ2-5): KAGVTQTPRYLIKTRGQQVTLSCSPISGHRSVSWYQQTPGQGLQFLFEYFSETQRNKGNFPGRFSGRQFSNSRSEMNVSTLELGDSALYLCASKVREGPQETQYFGPGTRLLVL.

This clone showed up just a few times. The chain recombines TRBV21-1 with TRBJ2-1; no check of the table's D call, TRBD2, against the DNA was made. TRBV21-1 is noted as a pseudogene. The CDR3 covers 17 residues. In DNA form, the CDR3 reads TGTGCCAGCAGCAAGGTCTTAGCGGGCGCCAGAAACAATGAGCAGTTCTTC. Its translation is CASSKVLAGARNNEQFF.

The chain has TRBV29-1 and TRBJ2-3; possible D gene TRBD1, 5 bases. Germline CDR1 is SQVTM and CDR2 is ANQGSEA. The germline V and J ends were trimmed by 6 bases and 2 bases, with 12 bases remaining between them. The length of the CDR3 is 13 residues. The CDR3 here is CSVVGVPTDTQYF. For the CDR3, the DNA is TGCAGCGTCGTAGGGGTCCCCACAGATACGCAGTATTTT.

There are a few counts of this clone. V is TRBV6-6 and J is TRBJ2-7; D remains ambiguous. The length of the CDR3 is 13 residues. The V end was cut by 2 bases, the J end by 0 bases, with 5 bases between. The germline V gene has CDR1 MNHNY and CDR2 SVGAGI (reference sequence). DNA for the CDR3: TGTGCCAGCAGTTACGGGCACTCCTACGAGCAGTACTTC. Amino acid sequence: CASSYGHSYEQYF.

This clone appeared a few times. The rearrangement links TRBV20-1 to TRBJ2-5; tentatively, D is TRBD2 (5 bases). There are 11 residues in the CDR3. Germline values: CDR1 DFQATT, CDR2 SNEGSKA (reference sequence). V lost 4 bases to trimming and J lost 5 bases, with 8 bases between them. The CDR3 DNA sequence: TGCAGTGCTACGGGGAGCGAGACCCAGTACTTC. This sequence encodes CSATGSETQYF.

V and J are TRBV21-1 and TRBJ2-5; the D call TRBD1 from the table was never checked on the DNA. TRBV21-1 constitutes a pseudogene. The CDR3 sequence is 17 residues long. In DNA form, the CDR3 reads TGTGCCAGCAGCACAGCCAGGGACAGGCGCTTCCAAGAGACCCAGTACTTC. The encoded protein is CASSTARDRRFQETQYF.

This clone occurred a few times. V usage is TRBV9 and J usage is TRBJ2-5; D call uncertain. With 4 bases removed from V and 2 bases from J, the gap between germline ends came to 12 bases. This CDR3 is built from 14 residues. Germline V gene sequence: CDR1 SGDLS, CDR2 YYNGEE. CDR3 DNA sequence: TGTGCCAGCAGCCGACCGGGCCAACAAGAGACCCAGTACTTC. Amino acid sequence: CASSRPGQQETQYF.

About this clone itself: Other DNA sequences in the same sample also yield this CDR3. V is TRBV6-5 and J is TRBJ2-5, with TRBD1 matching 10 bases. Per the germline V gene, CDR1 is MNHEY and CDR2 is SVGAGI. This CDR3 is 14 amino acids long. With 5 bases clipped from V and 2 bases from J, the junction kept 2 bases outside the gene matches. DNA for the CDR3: TGTGCCAGCAGTAGGGACAGGGGACAAGAGACCCAGTACTTC. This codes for CASSRDRGQETQYF.

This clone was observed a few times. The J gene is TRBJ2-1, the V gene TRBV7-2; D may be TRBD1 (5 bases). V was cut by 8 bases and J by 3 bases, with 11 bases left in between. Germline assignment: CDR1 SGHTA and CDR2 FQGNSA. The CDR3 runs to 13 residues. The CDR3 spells CASWGRSYNEQFF. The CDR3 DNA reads TGTGCCAGCTGGGGCAGGAGCTACAATGAGCAGTTCTTC. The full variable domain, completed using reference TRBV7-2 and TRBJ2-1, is GAGVSQSPSNKVTEKGKDVELRCDPISGHTALYWYRQSLGQGLEFLIYFQGNSAPDKSGLPSDRFSAERTGGSVSTLTIQRTQQEDSAVYLCASWGRSYNEQFFGPGTRLTVL.

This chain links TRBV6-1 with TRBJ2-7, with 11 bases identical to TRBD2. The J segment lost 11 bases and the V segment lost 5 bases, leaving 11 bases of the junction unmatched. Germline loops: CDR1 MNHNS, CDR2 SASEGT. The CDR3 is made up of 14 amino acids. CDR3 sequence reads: CASSTTSGTVEEYF. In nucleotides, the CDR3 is TGTGCCAGCAGTACGACTAGCGGGACGGTAGAAGAGTACTTC.

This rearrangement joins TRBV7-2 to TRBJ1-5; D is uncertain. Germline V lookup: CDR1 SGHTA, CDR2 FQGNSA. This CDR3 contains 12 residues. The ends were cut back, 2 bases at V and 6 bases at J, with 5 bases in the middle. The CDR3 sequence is CASSLMSQPQHF. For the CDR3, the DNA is TGTGCCAGCAGCTTAATGAGTCAGCCCCAGCATTTT.

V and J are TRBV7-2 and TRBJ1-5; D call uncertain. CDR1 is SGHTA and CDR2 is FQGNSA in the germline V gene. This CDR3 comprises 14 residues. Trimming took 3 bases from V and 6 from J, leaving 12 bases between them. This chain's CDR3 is CASSFIPLVQPQHF. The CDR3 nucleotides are TGTGCCAGCAGCTTTATTCCGTTAGTTCAGCCCCAGCATTTT.

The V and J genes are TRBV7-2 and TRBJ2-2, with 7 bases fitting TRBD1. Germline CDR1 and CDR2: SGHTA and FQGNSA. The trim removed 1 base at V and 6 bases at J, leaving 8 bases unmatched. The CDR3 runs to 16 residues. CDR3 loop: CASSLGGTAVPGELFF. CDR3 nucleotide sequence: TGTGCCAGCAGCTTAGGGGGGACAGCGGTCCCCGGGGAGCTGTTTTTT.

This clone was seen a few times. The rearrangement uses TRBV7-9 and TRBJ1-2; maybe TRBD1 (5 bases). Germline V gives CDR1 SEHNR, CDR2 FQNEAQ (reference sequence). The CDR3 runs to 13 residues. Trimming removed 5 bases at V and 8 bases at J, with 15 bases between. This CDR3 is CASSSGTNRGYTF. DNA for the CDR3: TGTGCCAGCAGCAGTGGGACGAATCGGGGCTACACCTTC.

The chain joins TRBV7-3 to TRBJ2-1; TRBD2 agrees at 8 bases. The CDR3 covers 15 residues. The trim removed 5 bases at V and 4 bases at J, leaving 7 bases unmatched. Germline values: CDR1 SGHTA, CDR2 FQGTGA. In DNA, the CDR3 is TGTGCCAGCAGCATGACCGGGACTAGATACAATGAGCAGTTCTTC. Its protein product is CASSMTGTRYNEQFF.

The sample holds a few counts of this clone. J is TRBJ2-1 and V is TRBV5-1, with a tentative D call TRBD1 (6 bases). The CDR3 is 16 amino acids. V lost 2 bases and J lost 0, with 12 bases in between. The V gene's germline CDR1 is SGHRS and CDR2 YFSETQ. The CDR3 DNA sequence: TGCGCCAGCAGCTTTGACAGGCTCGTCTCCTACAATGAGCAGTTCTTC. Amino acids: CASSFDRLVSYNEQFF.

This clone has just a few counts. The CDR3 here is CSARRSGDNQPQHF. CDR3 nucleotides: TGCAGCGCCCGGAGGTCTGGGGACAATCAGCCCCAGCATTTT. The V call is TRBV29-1, the J call TRBJ1-5, with D unresolved. The CDR3 runs 14 residues. V was cut by 7 bases and J by 3 bases, with 16 bases left in between. Germline CDR1 reads SQVTM; CDR2 reads ANQGSEA.

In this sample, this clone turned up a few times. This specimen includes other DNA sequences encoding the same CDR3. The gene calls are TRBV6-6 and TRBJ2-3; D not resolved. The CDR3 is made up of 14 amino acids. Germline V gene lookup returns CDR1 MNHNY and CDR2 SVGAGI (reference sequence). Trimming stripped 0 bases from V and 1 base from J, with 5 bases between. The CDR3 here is CASSYSGGTDTQYF. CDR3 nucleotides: TGTGCCAGCAGTTACTCTGGCGGCACAGATACGCAGTATTTT.

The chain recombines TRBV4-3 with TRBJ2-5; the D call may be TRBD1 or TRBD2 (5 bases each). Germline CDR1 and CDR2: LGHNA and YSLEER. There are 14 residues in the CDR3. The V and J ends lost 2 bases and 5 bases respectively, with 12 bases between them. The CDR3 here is CASSQREGRETQYF. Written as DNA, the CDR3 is TGCGCCAGCAGCCAACGAGAGGGACGGGAGACCCAGTACTTC.

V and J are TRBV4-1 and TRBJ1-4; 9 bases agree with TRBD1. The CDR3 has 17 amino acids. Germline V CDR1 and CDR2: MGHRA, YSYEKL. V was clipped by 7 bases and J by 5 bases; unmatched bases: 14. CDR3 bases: TGCGCCAGCAAAGGCCTGGGACAGGGTTCCGAGAATGAAAAACTGTTTTTT. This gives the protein CASKGLGQGSENEKLFF.

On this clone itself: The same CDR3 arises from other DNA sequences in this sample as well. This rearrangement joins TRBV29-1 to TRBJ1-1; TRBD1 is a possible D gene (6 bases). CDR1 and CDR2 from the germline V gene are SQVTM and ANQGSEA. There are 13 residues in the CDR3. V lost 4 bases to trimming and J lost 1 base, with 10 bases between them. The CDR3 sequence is CSVGGQPNTEAFF. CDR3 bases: TGCAGCGTTGGCGGACAGCCGAACACTGAAGCTTTCTTT. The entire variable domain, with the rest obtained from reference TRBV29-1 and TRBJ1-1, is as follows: SAVISQKPSRDICQRGTSLTIQCQVDSQVTMMFWYRQQPGQSLTLIATANQGSEATYESGFVIDKFPISRPNLTFSTLTVSNMSPEDSSIYLCSVGGQPNTEAFFGQGTRLTVV.

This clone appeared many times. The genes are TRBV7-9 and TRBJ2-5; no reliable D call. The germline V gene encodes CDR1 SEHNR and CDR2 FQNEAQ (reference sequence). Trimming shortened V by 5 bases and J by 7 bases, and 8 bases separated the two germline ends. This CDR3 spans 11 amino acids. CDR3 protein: CASSTQWTQYF. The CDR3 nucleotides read TGTGCCAGCAGCACCCAATGGACCCAGTACTTC. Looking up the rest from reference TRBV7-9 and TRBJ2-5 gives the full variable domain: DTGVSQNPRHKITKRGQNVTFRCDPISEHNRLYWYRQTLGQGPEFLTYFQNEAQLEKSRLLSDRFSAERPKGSFSTLEIQRTEQGDSAMYLCASSTQWTQYFGPGTRLLVL.

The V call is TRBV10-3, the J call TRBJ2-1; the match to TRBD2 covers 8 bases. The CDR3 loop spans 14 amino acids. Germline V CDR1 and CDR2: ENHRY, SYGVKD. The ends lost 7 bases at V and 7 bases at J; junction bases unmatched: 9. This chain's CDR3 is CAIKNSGTGNEQFF. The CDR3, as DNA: TGTGCCATCAAGAATAGCGGGACTGGAAATGAGCAGTTCTTC.

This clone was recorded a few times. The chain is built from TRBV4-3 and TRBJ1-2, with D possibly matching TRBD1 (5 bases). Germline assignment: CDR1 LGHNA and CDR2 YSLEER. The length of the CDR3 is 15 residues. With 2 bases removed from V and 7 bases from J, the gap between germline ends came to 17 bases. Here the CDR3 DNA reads TGCGCCAGCAGCCAATCCTTAGTTGACAGATCTGGCTACACCTTC. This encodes CASSQSLVDRSGYTF.

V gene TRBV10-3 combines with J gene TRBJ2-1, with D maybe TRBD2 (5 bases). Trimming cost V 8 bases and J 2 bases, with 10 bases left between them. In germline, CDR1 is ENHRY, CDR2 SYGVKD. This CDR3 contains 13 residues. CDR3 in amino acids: CAIAGVPYNEQFF. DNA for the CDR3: TGTGCCATCGCCGGGGTCCCCTACAATGAGCAGTTCTTC.

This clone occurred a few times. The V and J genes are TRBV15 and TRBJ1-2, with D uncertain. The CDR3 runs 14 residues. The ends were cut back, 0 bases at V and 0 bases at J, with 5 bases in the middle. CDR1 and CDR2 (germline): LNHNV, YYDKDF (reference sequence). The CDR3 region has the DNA TGTGCCACCAGCAGAGATCCAACTAACTATGGCTACACCTTC. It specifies CATSRDPTNYGYTF.